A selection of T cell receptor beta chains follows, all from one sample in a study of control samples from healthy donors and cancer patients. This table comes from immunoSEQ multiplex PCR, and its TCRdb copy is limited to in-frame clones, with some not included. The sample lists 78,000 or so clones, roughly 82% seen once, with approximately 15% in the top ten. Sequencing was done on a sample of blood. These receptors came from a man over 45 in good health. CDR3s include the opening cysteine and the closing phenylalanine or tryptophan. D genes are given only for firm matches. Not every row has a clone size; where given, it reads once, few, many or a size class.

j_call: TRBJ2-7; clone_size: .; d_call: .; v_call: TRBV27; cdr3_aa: CASSPTVYTYEQYF; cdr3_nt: TGTGCCAGCAGTCCGACAGTGTATACCTACGAGCAGTACTTC
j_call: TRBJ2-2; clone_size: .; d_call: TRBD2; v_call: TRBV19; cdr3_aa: CASRSRGLAGYTGELFF; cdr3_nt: TGTGCCAGTAGATCAAGGGGACTAGCGGGATACACCGGGGAGCTGTTTTTT
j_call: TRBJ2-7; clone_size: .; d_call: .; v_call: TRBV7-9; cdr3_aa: CASSFPSSYEQYF; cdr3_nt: TGTGCCAGCAGCTTCCCTAGCTCCTACGAGCAGTACTTC
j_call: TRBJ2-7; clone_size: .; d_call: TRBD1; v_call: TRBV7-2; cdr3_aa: CASSPRTGGIYEQYF; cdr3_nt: TGTGCCAGCAGCCCCAGGACAGGGGGCATTTACGAGCAGTACTTC
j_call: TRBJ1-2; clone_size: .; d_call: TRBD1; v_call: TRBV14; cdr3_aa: CASSHPGQPYGYTF; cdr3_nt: TGTGCCAGCAGCCATCCGGGACAGCCTTATGGCTACACCTTC
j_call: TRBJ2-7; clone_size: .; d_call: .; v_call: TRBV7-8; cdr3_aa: CASSLDGGSSYEQYF; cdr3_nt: TGTGCCAGCAGCTTAGATGGGGGGAGCTCCTACGAGCAGTACTTC
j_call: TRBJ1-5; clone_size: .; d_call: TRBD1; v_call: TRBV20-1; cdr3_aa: CSASRGTGDNQPQHF; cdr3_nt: TGCAGTGCTAGTCGTGGGACAGGGGACAATCAGCCCCAGCATTTT
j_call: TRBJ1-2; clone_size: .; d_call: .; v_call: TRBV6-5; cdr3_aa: CASSSEDIVPHGYTF; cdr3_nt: TGTGCCAGCAGTTCGGAGGACATCGTGCCTCATGGCTACACCTTC
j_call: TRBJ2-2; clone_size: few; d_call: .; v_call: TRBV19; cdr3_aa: CASSRVAWTGELFF; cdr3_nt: TGTGCCAGTAGTAGAGTAGCGTGGACCGGGGAGCTGTTTTTT
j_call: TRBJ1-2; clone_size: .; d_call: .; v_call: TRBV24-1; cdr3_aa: CATSDSSDGINGYTF; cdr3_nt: TGTGCCACCAGTGATTCTTCCGACGGTATAAATGGCTACACCTTC
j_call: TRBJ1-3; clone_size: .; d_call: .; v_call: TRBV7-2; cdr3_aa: CASSPAGGAYGNTIYF; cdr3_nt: TGTGCCAGCAGCCCCGCCGGGGGGGCGTACGGAAACACCATATATTTT
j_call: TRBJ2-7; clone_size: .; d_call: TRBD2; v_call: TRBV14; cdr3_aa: CASNLGTSSYEQYF; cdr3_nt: TGTGCCAGCAACCTGGGGACTAGCTCCTACGAGCAGTACTTC
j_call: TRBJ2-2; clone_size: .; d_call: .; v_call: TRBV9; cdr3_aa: CASSIRYDTGELFF; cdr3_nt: TGTGCCAGCAGCATAAGGTACGACACCGGGGAGCTGTTTTTT
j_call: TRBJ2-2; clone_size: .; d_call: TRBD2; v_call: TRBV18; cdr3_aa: CASSPGLAGVGTGELFF; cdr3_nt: TGTGCCAGCTCACCGGGACTAGCGGGAGTAGGCACCGGGGAGCTGTTTTTT
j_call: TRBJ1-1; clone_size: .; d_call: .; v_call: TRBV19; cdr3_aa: CASSITAGDSMNTEAFF; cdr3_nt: TGTGCCAGTAGTATTACGGCAGGGGATTCCATGAACACTGAAGCTTTCTTT
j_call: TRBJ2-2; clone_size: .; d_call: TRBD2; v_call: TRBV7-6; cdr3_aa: CASSLSSSGFTGELFF; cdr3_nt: TGTGCCAGCAGCTTATCTTCTAGCGGGTTTACCGGGGAGCTGTTTTTT
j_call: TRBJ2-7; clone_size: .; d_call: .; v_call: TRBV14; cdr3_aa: CASSHSEQYF; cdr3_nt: TGTGCCAGCAGCCATAGCGAGCAGTACTTC
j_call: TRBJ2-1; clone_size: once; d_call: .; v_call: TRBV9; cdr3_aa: CASSPGSSYNEQFF; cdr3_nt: TGTGCCAGCAGCCCCGGGAGTTCGTACAATGAGCAGTTCTTC
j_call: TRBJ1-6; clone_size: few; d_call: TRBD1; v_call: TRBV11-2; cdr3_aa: CASRFPGQSNSPLHF; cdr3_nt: TGTGCCAGCAGGTTTCCGGGACAGAGTAATTCACCCCTCCACTTT
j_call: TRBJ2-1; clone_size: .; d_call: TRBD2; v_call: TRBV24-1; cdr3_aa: CATSPSKREGRGEQFF; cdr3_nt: TGTGCCACCAGTCCCTCGAAGCGGGAGGGCCGCGGTGAGCAGTTCTTC
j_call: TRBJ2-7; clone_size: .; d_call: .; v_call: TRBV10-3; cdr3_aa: CAISEPTPGEQYF; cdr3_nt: TGTGCCATCAGTGAGCCAACGCCTGGTGAGCAGTACTTC
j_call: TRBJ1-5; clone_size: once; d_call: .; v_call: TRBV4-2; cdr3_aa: CASSLRGSNQPQHF; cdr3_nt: TGTGCCAGCAGCCTCAGGGGTAGCAATCAGCCCCAGCATTTT
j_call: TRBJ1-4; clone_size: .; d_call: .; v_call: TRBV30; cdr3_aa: CAWGGTYEKLFF; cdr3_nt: TGTGCCTGGGGTGGGACATACGAAAAACTGTTTTTT
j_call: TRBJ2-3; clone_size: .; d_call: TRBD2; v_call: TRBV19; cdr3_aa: CASSIDQAGGPTDTQYF; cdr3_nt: TGTGCCAGTAGTATAGACCAAGCGGGAGGGCCGACAGATACGCAGTATTTT
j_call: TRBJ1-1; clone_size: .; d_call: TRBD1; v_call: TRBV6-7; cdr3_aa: CASSYSNRGRMIWTEAFF; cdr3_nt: TGTGCCAGCAGTTACTCAAACAGGGGGCGCATGATTTGGACTGAAGCTTTCTTT
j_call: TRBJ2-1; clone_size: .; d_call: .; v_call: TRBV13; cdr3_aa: CASSPDTLSYNEQFF; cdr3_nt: TGTGCCAGCAGCCCCGACACTCTCTCCTACAATGAGCAGTTCTTC
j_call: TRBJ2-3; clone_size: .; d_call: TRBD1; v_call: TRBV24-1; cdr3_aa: CATRETGARTDTQYF; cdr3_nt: TGTGCCACCAGAGAAACAGGGGCCCGCACAGATACGCAGTATTTT
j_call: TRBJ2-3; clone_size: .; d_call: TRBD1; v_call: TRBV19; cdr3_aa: CTSNPRDRRTDTQYF; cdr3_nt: TGTACCAGTAACCCCCGGGACAGACGCACAGATACGCAGTATTTT
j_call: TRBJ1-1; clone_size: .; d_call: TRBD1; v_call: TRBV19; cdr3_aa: CATTTGGIVTEAFF; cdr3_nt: TGTGCCACCACGACAGGGGGCATCGTCACTGAAGCTTTCTTT
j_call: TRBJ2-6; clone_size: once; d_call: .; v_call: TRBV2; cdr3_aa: CASKTGGANVLTF; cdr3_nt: TGTGCCAGCAAGACTGGTGGGGCCAACGTCCTGACTTTC
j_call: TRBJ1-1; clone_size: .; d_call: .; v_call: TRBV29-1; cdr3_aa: CSVSDSSTEAFF; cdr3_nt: TGCAGCGTATCGGACAGTAGCACTGAAGCTTTCTTT
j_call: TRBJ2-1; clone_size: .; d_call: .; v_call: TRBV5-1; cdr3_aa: CASSGTKYNEQFF; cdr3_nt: TGCGCCAGTTCCGGGACAAAGTACAATGAGCAGTTCTTC
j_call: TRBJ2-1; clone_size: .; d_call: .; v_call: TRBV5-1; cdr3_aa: CASSLPGGGSYNEQFF; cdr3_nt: TGCGCCAGCAGCCTCCCCGGAGGCGGCTCCTACAATGAGCAGTTCTTC
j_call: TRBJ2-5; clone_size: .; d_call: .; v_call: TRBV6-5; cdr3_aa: CASSYPGRPGQETQYF; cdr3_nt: TGTGCCAGCAGTTACCCAGGACGCCCAGGGCAAGAGACCCAGTACTTC
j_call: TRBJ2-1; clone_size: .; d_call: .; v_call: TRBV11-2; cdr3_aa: CASSFSTEQFF; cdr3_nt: TGTGCCAGCAGCTTTAGTACTGAGCAGTTCTTC
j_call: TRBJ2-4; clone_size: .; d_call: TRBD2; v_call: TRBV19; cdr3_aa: CASSTLLAGTYTLAKNIQYF; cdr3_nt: TGTGCCAGTAGTACCCTCCTAGCGGGAACCTACACGCTAGCCAAAAACATTCAGTACTTC
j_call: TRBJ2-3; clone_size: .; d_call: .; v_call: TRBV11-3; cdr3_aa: CASSLGRVGATDTQYF; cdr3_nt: TGTGCCAGCAGCTTAGGGAGGGTCGGGGCCACAGATACGCAGTATTTT
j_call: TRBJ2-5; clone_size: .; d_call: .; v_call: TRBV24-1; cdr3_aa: CATSDEWRNQETQYF; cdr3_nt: TGTGCCACCAGTGATGAATGGCGTAACCAAGAGACCCAGTACTTC
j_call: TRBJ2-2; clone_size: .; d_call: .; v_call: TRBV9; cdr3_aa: CASSVARAGTGELFF; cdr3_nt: TGTGCCAGCAGCGTAGCGCGGGCGGGCACCGGGGAGCTGTTTTTT
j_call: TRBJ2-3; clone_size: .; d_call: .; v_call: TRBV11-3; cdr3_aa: CASSPRGLIFTDTQYF; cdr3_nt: TGTGCCAGCAGCCCCCGAGGACTCATATTCACAGATACGCAGTATTTT
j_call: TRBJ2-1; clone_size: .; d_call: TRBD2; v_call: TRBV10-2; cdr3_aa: CASSGTRMSDEQFF; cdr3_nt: TGCGCCAGCAGTGGGACTAGGATGAGCGATGAGCAGTTCTTC
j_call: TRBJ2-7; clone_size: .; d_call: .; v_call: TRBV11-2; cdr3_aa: CASSSGRTLDPGEQYF; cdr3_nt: TGTGCCAGCAGCTCCGGAAGGACCCTGGATCCGGGCGAGCAGTACTTC
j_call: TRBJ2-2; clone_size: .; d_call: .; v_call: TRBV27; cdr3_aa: CASLDGTNTGELFF; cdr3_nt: TGTGCCAGCCTGGACGGAACGAACACCGGGGAGCTGTTTTTT
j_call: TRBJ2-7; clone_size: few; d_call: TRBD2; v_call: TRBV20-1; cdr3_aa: CSASGVAGLPPYEQYF; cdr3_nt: TGCAGTGCTAGTGGGGTAGCGGGATTGCCTCCCTACGAGCAGTACTTC
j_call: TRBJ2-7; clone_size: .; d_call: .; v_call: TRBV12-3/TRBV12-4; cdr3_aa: CASSLSTPTLNF; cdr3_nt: TGTGCCAGCAGTTTAAGTACGCCAACCTTAAACTTC
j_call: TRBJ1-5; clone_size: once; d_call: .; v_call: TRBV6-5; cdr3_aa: CASRPDRVQPQHF; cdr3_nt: TGTGCCAGCAGACCTGATAGGGTTCAGCCCCAGCATTTT
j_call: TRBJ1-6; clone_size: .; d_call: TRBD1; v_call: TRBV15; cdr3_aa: CATSRGSGTGRNSPLHF; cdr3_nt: TGTGCCACCAGCAGGGGTTCCGGGACAGGGAGGAATTCACCCCTCCACTTT
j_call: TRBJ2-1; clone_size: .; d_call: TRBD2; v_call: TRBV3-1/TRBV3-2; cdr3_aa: CASSQAPKRDSGEQFF; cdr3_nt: TGTGCCAGCAGCCAAGCCCCCAAGCGGGACTCGGGTGAGCAGTTCTTC
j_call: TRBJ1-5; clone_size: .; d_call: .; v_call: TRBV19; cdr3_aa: CASSRRSQEDQPQHF; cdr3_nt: TGTGCCAGTAGTAGGAGGTCACAGGAGGATCAGCCCCAGCATTTT
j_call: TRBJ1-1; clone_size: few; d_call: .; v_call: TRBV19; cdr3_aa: CASSMPAKGGEAFF; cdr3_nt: TGTGCCAGTAGTATGCCAGCGAAGGGTGGAGAAGCTTTCTTT
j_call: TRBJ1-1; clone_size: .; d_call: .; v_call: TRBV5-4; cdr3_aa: CASSLDGTGLSEAFF; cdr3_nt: TGTGCCAGCAGCCTTGACGGTACAGGGTTGAGTGAAGCTTTCTTT
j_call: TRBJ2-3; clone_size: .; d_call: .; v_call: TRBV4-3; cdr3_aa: CASSQESAASTDTQYF; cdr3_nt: TGCGCCAGCAGCCAAGAATCAGCGGCTAGCACAGATACGCAGTATTTT
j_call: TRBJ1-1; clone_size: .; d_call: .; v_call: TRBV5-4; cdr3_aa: CASSLAGVGYTEAFF; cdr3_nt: TGTGCCAGCAGCTTGGCGGGGGTTGGTTACACTGAAGCTTTCTTT
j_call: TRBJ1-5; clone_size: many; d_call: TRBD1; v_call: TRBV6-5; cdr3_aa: CASRGRGSSQPQHF; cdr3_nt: TGTGCCAGCCGGGGCAGGGGGTCGAGTCAGCCCCAGCATTTT
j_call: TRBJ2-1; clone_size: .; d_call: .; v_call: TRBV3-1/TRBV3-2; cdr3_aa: CASSQTRYNEQFF; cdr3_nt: TGTGCCAGCAGCCAGACCCGGTACAATGAGCAGTTCTTC
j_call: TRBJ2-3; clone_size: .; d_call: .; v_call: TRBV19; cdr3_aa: CASSIGPIVTLTDTQYF; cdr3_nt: TGTGCCAGTAGTATCGGCCCCATAGTCACACTGACAGATACGCAGTATTTT